This T cell receptor beta chain was obtained from a study of chemoradiotherapy in HPV16-positive cancers. The table came from immunoSEQ multiplex PCR; TCRdb's copy has only in-frame clones and leaves some out. Here the sample spans 6,000 to 6,500 clones, under 85% being singletons. Germline V CDR1 and CDR2: SNHLY, FYNNEI. Trimming took 1 base from V and 1 from J; bases not matched to a gene: 10. This CDR3 region has 18 residues. This chain links TRBV2 with TRBJ1-1; 9 bases map to TRBD1. The origin of this receptor is a human donor with HPV-associated anogenital cancer. Specimen: tumor tissue, collected from a patient who underwent chemoradiotherapy. The CDR3 DNA reads TGTGCCAGCAGTGAAGATGTTTGGGGGGACAGGGCGAACACTGAAGCTTTCTTT. It encodes CASSEDVWGDRANTEAFF.